A selection of T cell receptor beta chains follows, all from one sample in a study of T cell changes during pregnancy in multiple sclerosis. The assay was immunoSEQ multiplex PCR, and TCRdb's table has in-frame clones only and misses some. The sample yields approximately 63,000 clones, roughly 93% seen once. The sample consisted of CD8+ T cells from peripheral blood mononuclear cells, taken in the third trimester of pregnancy. All receptors come from a female donor with multiple sclerosis, enrolled in a pregnancy study. The CDR3 runs from the conserved cysteine through the conserved F or W. D genes are given only for firm matches. Expanded clones are given a class, and other clones once, few, many or no size at all.

-	TRBJ2-2	-	TRBV29-1	TGCAGCGTTGATCTGGGCCGGGAGCTGTTTTTT	CSVDLGRELFF
once	TRBJ2-1	-	TRBV12-2	TGTGCAAGTCGCCCCACCTCCTGGCGGGAAACAAACAATGAGCAGTTCTTC	CASRPTSWRETNNEQFF
-	TRBJ1-6	-	TRBV15	TGTGCCACCAGCAGAGACCCCGGACATCCCCTCCACTTT	CATSRDPGHPLHF
once	TRBJ1-1	-	TRBV7-2	TGTGCCAGCAGCTTATCGTCGGGGAATCCTGAAGCTTTCTTT	CASSLSSGNPEAFF
-	TRBJ2-1	TRBD2	TRBV7-8	TGTGCCAGCAGCTTAGCGCCTAGCGGTACCTACAATGAGCAGTTCTTC	CASSLAPSGTYNEQFF
-	TRBJ2-1	TRBD2	TRBV2	TGTGCCAGCAGCGATCGTAGCGGGACCGCCTACAATGAGCAGTTCTTC	CASSDRSGTAYNEQFF
-	TRBJ2-2	TRBD1	TRBV27	TGTGCCAGCAGTTTAAGACGGACAGGGGGCCTGAACACCGGGGAGCTGTTTTTT	CASSLRRTGGLNTGELFF
few	TRBJ1-1	-	TRBV21-1	TGTCCGGACACTGAAGCTTTCTTT	CPDTEAFF
once	TRBJ2-1	TRBD1	TRBV27	TGTGCCAGCAGTAGGTCGGGACAGGGCAATGAGCAGTTCTTC	CASSRSGQGNEQFF
-	TRBJ1-1	-	TRBV4-1	TGCGCCAGCAGCCGGGACATTTACACTGAAGCTTTCTTT	CASSRDIYTEAFF
once	TRBJ1-2	TRBD1	TRBV19	TGTGCCAGTAGTCCTGGGACAGTCTTCTTTGGCTACACCTTC	CASSPGTVFFGYTF
-	TRBJ2-2	-	TRBV5-1	TGCGCCAGCAGCCCTCCCGGGACCGGGGAGCTGTTTTTT	CASSPPGTGELFF
-	TRBJ2-3	TRBD2	TRBV6-4	TGTGCCAGCAGTGAAGGACTAGCGGTTGATACGCAGTATTTT	CASSEGLAVDTQYF
-	TRBJ1-5	-	TRBV7-3	TGTGCCAGCAGCTTAAGGCGCAGGGGCGCTCAGCCCCAGCATTTT	CASSLRRRGAQPQHF
-	TRBJ1-1	-	TRBV11-2	TGTGCCAGCAGCCTCTCTACCTACAGGGCGTCGGGAGCTTTCTTT	CASSLSTYRASGAFF
-	TRBJ2-3	TRBD2	TRBV6-6	TGTGCCAGCAAGGTCGGGGAGGGCCGGGCAGATACGCAGTATTTT	CASKVGEGRADTQYF
-	TRBJ2-3	-	TRBV19	TGTGCCAGTAGTTTCGAGCGGTCCAGCACAGATACGCAGTATTTT	CASSFERSSTDTQYF
-	TRBJ2-2	TRBD2	TRBV4-1	TGCGCCAGCAGCCAAGCTCCGGGTAGCGGGGGCGGCGGGGAGCTGTTTTTT	CASSQAPGSGGGGELFF
-	TRBJ1-3	-	TRBV7-9	TGTGCCAGCCTTCTCGACAGCGTTACCGCTGGAAACACCATATATTTT	CASLLDSVTAGNTIYF
-	TRBJ1-3	-	TRBV28	TGTGCCAGCAGTTTGGGGGGGTCTGGAAACACCATATATTTT	CASSLGGSGNTIYF
-	TRBJ2-7	TRBD2	TRBV27	TGTGCCAGCAGTTCCGAACTCCTAGCGGGAGGGGGCTACGAGCAGTACTTC	CASSSELLAGGGYEQYF
once	TRBJ2-7	TRBD2	TRBV11-2	TGTGCCAGCAGCTTAGGCGGGAGATACGAGCAGTACTTC	CASSLGGRYEQYF
once	TRBJ1-1	-	TRBV10-3	TGTGCCATCAGTGAGCCAGGACTGATCCTCCCTGAAGCTTTCTTT	CAISEPGLILPEAFF
-	TRBJ1-4	-	TRBV6-1	TGTGCCAGCAGTGAAGCGCGACTTAATGAAAAACTGTTTTTT	CASSEARLNEKLFF
-	TRBJ2-1	-	TRBV18	TGTGCCAGCTCACCACCTTTTGCGGGTAATGAGCAGTTCTTC	CASSPPFAGNEQFF
once	TRBJ2-1	TRBD2	TRBV2	TGTGCCAGCAGTGAGGGGACTAGCCCGTACAATGAGCAGTTCTTC	CASSEGTSPYNEQFF
-	TRBJ1-2	TRBD1	TRBV19	TGTGCCAGTACCCCGGGACAGGGGGCGAGTAACTATGGCTACACCTTC	CASTPGQGASNYGYTF
-	TRBJ2-7	TRBD1	TRBV5-1	TGCGCCAGCAGCTTGGCCGCGGACAGGGGCTCCTACGAGCAGTACTTC	CASSLAADRGSYEQYF
-	TRBJ2-7	-	TRBV27	TGTGCCAGCAGTTGGACTGGAACCTACGAGCAGTACTTC	CASSWTGTYEQYF
-	TRBJ1-5	TRBD1	TRBV11-2	TGTGCCAGCAGCAAGGACAGGGGGGGCAATCAGCCCCAGCATTTT	CASSKDRGGNQPQHF
-	TRBJ1-1	TRBD1	TRBV4-1	TGCGCCAGCAGCCAAGCTGGACAGGGGAACACTGAAGCTTTCTTT	CASSQAGQGNTEAFF
-	TRBJ2-7	-	TRBV9	TGTGCCAGCAGCGTAGCTGCAGGGATCGAGCAGTACTTC	CASSVAAGIEQYF
-	TRBJ2-4	-	TRBV4-1	TGCGCCAGCAGCCAAGTAGGCGGATTAGCCAAAAACATTCAGTACTTC	CASSQVGGLAKNIQYF
-	TRBJ2-3	TRBD2	TRBV9	TGTGCCAGCAGCGCCTTAGCGGGAGGGTTGTATTTT	CASSALAGGLYF
-	TRBJ1-1	-	TRBV25-1	TGTGCCAGCAGTGAAGAGCAGGGATTGAACACTGAAGCTTTCTTT	CASSEEQGLNTEAFF
-	TRBJ2-7	-	TRBV15	TGTGCCACCCGGTTGTTCTCCTACGAGCAGTACTTC	CATRLFSYEQYF
once	TRBJ2-3	TRBD2	TRBV7-2	TGTGCCAGCGGGACTAGCTCAGATACGCAGTATTTT	CASGTSSDTQYF
-	TRBJ1-2	-	TRBV27	TGTGCCACGACTGGGGGCCCCGGGGGCTACACCTTC	CATTGGPGGYTF
-	TRBJ1-1	TRBD1	TRBV27	TGTGCCAGCAGCCAACAGGGGTTGAACACTGAAGCTTTCTTT	CASSQQGLNTEAFF
-	TRBJ1-1	-	TRBV27	TGTGCCAGCAGCCTGGGGGGGCCAGGAAGGGCTGAAGCTTTCTTT	CASSLGGPGRAEAFF
-	TRBJ2-1	TRBD2	TRBV10-2	TGCGCCAGCAGCGATGGACTAGCGGCTGAGCAGTTCTTC	CASSDGLAAEQFF
-	TRBJ2-2	TRBD1	TRBV14	TGTGCCAGCAGCCTAGTAACAGGGGCCACCGGGGAGCTGTTTTTT	CASSLVTGATGELFF
-	TRBJ1-1	-	TRBV6-5	TGTGCCAGCAGTTACGGGGGGGCCACTGAAGCTTTCTTT	CASSYGGATEAFF
few	TRBJ2-5	TRBD1	TRBV27	TGTGCCAGCAGTTCGGGACAGGGATTAGAGACCCAGTACTTC	CASSSGQGLETQYF
-	TRBJ1-2	TRBD1	TRBV27	TGTGCCAGCAGTTCGGGACAGTTGGCCTATGGCTACACCTTC	CASSSGQLAYGYTF
-	TRBJ2-1	TRBD2	TRBV11-3	TGTGCCAGCAGCTCGGGACTAGCCGGTGAGCAGTTCTTC	CASSSGLAGEQFF
-	TRBJ2-7	-	TRBV27	TGTGCCAGCAGTTTAAACCCTACCTACGAGCAGTACTTC	CASSLNPTYEQYF
-	TRBJ2-7	TRBD2	TRBV13	TGTGCCAGCAGCCTCGGACTAGCGGGAGGGGGCGAGCAGTACTTC	CASSLGLAGGGEQYF